This entry lists 19 T cell receptor beta chains sequenced from one sample in a study of tumor-infiltrating lymphocytes in primary liver carcinoma. A constant-region primer served to make TCR beta cDNA from approximately 490 ng total RNA. Researchers made the TCR beta libraries by running three nested multiplex PCR rounds with slightly modified ARM-PCR. TRBV1-TRBV30 forward primers and a C-beta reverse primer were used in the first two PCR rounds, which each ran for approximately 10 cycles. TCRdb reanalysed the multiplex PCR reads using MiXCR and keeps one entry per CDR3 protein. Among tens of thousands of distinct CDR3 sequences listed, approximately 72% were seen once. Joint extraction of RNA and DNA used 20-30 mg of bulk tissue that was unsorted. The material sequenced was liver tumor tissue from sampling region 1. Subset defined: tumor region T1, superior pole. The source is a man aged 35 to 55 with primary liver carcinoma and hepatitis B virus infection.

J is TRBJ2-1 and V is TRBV11-2; no definite D call. CDR1 and CDR2 from the germline V gene are SGHAT and FQNNGV. The CDR3 extends over 15 amino acids. Between the trimmed V and J ends, which lost 10 bases and 12 bases, there was a span of 28 bases. DNA of the CDR3: TGTGCCACCGGGCGAGACCAGCCATCCTACAGTGGGCAGTTCTTC. As protein: CATGRDQPSYSGQFF.

Comments on this clonotype: With a much larger clone just one base away, this may be a read error. V is TRBV28 and J is TRBJ1-2; TRBD1 aligns across 11 bases. CDR1 is MDHEN and CDR2 is SYDVKM in the germline V gene. This CDR3 has 20 residues. This chain's CDR3 is CASTSTGTGGTPDALYGHTF. In nucleotides, the CDR3 is TGTGCCAGCACTTCGACCGGGACAGGGGGAACCCCCGACGCCCTCTATGGCCACACCTTC.

This chain links TRBV12-3 or TRBV12-4 with TRBJ1-1; a weak D match, TRBD1 (6 bases). Trimming took 10 bases from V and 5 from J, leaving 20 bases between them. The CDR3 contains 14 residues. The CDR3 sequence is CANSLQGTATEAFF. The DNA for the CDR3 is TGTGCCAATAGTTTACAGGGTACGGCGACTGAAGCTTTCTTT.

The genes are TRBV20-1 and TRBJ2-1; D may be TRBD1 or TRBD2 (5 bases each). Trimming removed 6 bases from V and 1 base from J, with 19 bases in between. CDR3 length equals 16 residues. Germline V gene data show CDR1 as DFQATT and CDR2 as SNEGSKA (reference sequence). The CDR3 is CSANLLGGGSYNEQFF. For the CDR3, the DNA is TGCAGTGCAAATCTTCTGGGTGGGGGATCCTACAATGAGCAGTTCTTC.

Comment on this clonotype: Its ends do not fully match the called genes, so a read error is possible. The V and J genes are TRBV5-1 and TRBJ2-5; a possible D gene is TRBD2 (7 bases). Germline values: CDR1 SGHRS, CDR2 YFSETQ. The length of the CDR3 is 15 residues. The CDR3 bases are TGCACCAGCAGCTTGGAAGGGGGGGTGTCAGAGATCCAGTACTTC. Translated, it gives CTSSLEGGVSEIQYF.

Comment on this clonotype: Because the CDR3 is missing its conserved closing phenylalanine or tryptophan, this is likely a read error. This chain uses TRBV5-1 with TRBJ2-7; TRBD2 matches at 9 bases. Looked up from germline, CDR1 is SGHRS and CDR2 is YFSETQ. The trim removed 3 bases at V and 8 bases at J, leaving 12 bases unmatched. This CDR3 has 15 amino acids. The CDR3 region has the DNA TGCGCCAGCAGCTCCCTGGCTAGCGGGACCAACAAGCAGTACCTC. Amino acid sequence: CASSSLASGTNKQYL.

The gene calls are TRBV25-1 and TRBJ2-2, with 9 bases fitting TRBD1. Germline V gene data show CDR1 as MGHDK and CDR2 as SYGVNS. The CDR3 is 16 residues long. Trimming took 3 bases from V and 8 from J; bases not matched to a gene: 10. The CDR3 coding sequence is TGTGCCAGCAGTGATTGGACAGGGGAGCTCACTGGGGAGCTGTTTTTT. It specifies CASSDWTGELTGELFF.

This clonotype was counted at least ten times. The chain joins TRBV29-1 to TRBJ2-2; D unresolved. CDR1 is SQVTM, CDR2 ANQGSEA, per germline. CDR3 length: 12 residues. Trimming left V 4 bases short and J 1 base short, with 4 bases between. The CDR3 nucleotides are TGCAGCGTTGTGGGGAACACCGGGGAGCTGTTTTTT. This encodes CSVVGNTGELFF.

The chain joins TRBV28 to TRBJ1-1; the D is unclear. Trimming removed 6 bases at V and 5 bases at J, with 7 bases between. This CDR3 has 11 amino acids. Looked up from germline, CDR1 is MDHEN and CDR2 is SYDVKM. The DNA of the CDR3 is TGTGCCAGCAGCCTCGGGACTGAAGCTTTCTTT. This translates into CASSLGTEAFF.

The chain combines TRBV6-5 with TRBJ2-5; possibly TRBD1 for D (5 bases). V was clipped by 8 bases and J by 5 bases, with 18 bases between them. The CDR3 consists of 14 residues. Germline V CDR1 and CDR2: MNHEY, SVGAGI. The CDR3 nucleotides read TGTGCCAGCGGTTGCTCGGGCAGGGCTGAGACCCAGTACTTC. It translates to CASGCSGRAETQYF.

Points on this clonotype: The conserved closing phenylalanine or tryptophan is absent in this CDR3, likely reflecting a read error. The rearrangement uses TRBV29-1 and TRBJ2-5, with 9 bases matching TRBD2. The CDR3 runs 12 residues. Germline CDR1 reads SQVTM; CDR2 reads ANQGSEA. The CDR3 sequence is CNVRGGGETQYL. CDR3 bases: TGCAACGTGCGGGGGGGAGGAGAGACCCAGTACCTC.

V is TRBV21-1 and J is TRBJ2-1; TRBD2 is taken as the D call from the table, unchecked against the DNA. TRBV21-1 is classified as a pseudogene. The length of the CDR3 is 15 residues. The CDR3 spells CASSKGAGGSNGQFF. The CDR3 DNA reads as TGTGCCAGCAGCAAAGGGGCGGGAGGTAGCAATGGGCAGTTCTTC.

A remark on this clonotype: A read error may produce the germline difference seen at one junction end. The chain uses TRBV6-1 and TRBJ2-7, with D uncertain. Germline values: CDR1 MNHNS, CDR2 SASEGT. The CDR3 sequence is 13 residues long. The CDR3 DNA is TGTGCCAGCAGTCTCGGTGAATCCTATGAGCAGTACTTC. Protein: CASSLGESYEQYF.

Comment on this clonotype: An end of the junction does not agree with germline; a read error may underlie this. This CDR3 is CATLSQGGSNQPLHF. The CDR3 bases are TGTGCCACCCTCTCTCAGGGAGGCAGTAATCAGCCCCTGCATTTT. V usage is TRBV6-1 and J usage is TRBJ1-5; possibly TRBD1 for D (5 bases). This CDR3 has 15 residues. Germline CDR1 reads MNHNS; CDR2 reads SASEGT.

This clonotype was seen many times. This chain uses TRBV29-1 with TRBJ2-1; D might be TRBD1 or TRBD2, each matching 5 bases. Germline V gives CDR1 SQVTM, CDR2 ANQGSEA. Between the trimmed V and J ends, which lost 4 bases and 2 bases, there was a span of 21 bases. This CDR3 is built from 17 residues. For the CDR3, the DNA is TGCAGCGTTGGGGGGTATCATGCATCGGCGACCTACAATGAGCAGTTCTTC. It codes for CSVGGYHASATYNEQFF.

In this sample, this clonotype turned up a few times. One base away lies a much larger clone, so this may be a sequencing read error. The chain recombines TRBV10-3 with TRBJ1-3, with D possibly matching TRBD1 (6 bases). Germline loops: CDR1 ENHRY, CDR2 SYGVKD. CDR3 length: 15 amino acids. CDR3 in DNA: TGTGTCATTTCGACAGGCCCCGAGGGTGGAAACACCATATATTTT. It is translated as CVISTGPEGGNTIYF.

As for this clonotype: Compared with germline, one end of the junction differs, possibly owing to a read error. CDR3 bases: TGTGCCAGCAGCTCCTGGGGACAGGACTCCTACGAGCGGTACTTC. This translates into CASSSWGQDSYERYF. The chain combines TRBV14 with TRBJ2-7; 8 bases align to TRBD1. In germline, CDR1 is SGHDN, CDR2 FVKESK. The CDR3 has 15 amino acids. The variable domain in full, with the rest retrieved from reference TRBV14 and TRBJ2-7, is EAGVTQFPSHSVIEKGQTVTLRCDPISGHDNLYWYRRVMGKEIKFLLHFVKESKQDESGMPNNRFLAERTGGTYSTLKVQPAELEDSGVYFCASSSWGQDSYERYFGPGTRLTVT.

The chain combines TRBV5-6 with TRBJ2-1; TRBD1 matches 7 bases. This CDR3 contains 17 residues. V lost 3 bases to trimming and J lost 15 bases; unmatched junction nucleotides: 24. Looked up from germline, CDR1 is SGHDT and CDR2 is YYEEEE. The CDR3 sequence is CASSSRDSPGSYNEWFF. The DNA of the CDR3 is TGTGCCAGCAGCTCACGGGACAGCCCCGGCTCCTACAATGAGTGGTTCTTC. Full variable domain (outside the CDR3, taken from reference TRBV5-6 and TRBJ2-1): DAGVTQSPTHLIKTRGQQVTLRCSPKSGHDTVSWYQQALGQGPQFIFQYYEEEERQRGNFPDRFSGHQFPNYSSELNVNALLLGDSALYLCASSSRDSPGSYNEWFFGPGTRLTVL.

To note about this clonotype: The junction departs from germline at one end; a sequencing error may be responsible. V usage is TRBV6-1 and J usage is TRBJ2-7; no reliable D call. The CDR3 has 12 residues. In germline, CDR1 is MNHNS, CDR2 SASEGT. The CDR3 reads CTSSYHTYEQYF. The CDR3, as DNA: TGTACCAGCAGCTACCACACCTACGAGCAATACTTC.